This T cell receptor (beta chain) was documented in a study of blood T cell repertoires in COVID-19. Sequenced by immunoSEQ multiplex PCR; TCRdb stores in-frame clones only, minus some. The sample lists roughly 85,000 clones; around 86% were seen once. The CDR3 runs 15 residues. Per germline, CDR1 LNHNV and CDR2 YYDKDF (reference sequence). V was pared by 0 bases and J by 5 bases, with 14 bases between. The TCR comes from a man aged 50 to 60 with active or convalescent COVID-19. The chain employs TRBV15 and TRBJ2-7, with a tentative D call TRBD2 (6 bases). Sample: peripheral blood. DNA for the CDR3: TGTGCCACCAGCAGAGATGGGGCGGGATTGGACGAGCAGTACTTC. Amino acid sequence: CATSRDGAGLDEQYF.